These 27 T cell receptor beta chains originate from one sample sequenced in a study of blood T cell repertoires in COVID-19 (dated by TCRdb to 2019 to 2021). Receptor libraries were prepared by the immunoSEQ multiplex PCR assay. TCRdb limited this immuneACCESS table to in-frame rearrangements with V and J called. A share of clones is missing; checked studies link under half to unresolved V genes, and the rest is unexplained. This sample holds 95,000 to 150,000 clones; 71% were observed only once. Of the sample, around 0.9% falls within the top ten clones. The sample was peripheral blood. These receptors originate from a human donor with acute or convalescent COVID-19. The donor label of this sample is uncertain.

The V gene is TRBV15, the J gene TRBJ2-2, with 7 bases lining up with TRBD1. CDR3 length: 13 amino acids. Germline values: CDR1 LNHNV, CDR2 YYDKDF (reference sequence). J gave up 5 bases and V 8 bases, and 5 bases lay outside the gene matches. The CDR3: CATRRGQTGELFF. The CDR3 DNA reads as TGTGCCACCCGAAGGGGGCAGACCGGGGAGCTGTTTTTT.

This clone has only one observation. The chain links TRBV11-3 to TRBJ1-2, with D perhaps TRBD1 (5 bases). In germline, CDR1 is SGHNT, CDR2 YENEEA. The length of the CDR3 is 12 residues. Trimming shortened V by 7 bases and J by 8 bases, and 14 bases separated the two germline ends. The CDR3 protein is CASISGLEGYTF. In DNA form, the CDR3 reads TGTGCCAGCATTTCAGGGCTAGAAGGCTACACCTTC.

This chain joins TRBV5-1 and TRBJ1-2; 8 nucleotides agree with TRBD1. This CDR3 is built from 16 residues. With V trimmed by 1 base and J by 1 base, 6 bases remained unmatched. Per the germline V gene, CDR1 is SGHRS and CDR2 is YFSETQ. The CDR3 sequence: CASSLRPGGDNYGYTF. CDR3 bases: TGCGCCAGCAGCTTGAGGCCAGGGGGCGATAACTATGGCTACACCTTC.

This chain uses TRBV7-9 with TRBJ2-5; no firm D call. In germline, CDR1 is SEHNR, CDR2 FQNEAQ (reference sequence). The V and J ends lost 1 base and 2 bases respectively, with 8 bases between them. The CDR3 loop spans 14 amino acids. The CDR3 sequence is CASSLETNQETQYF. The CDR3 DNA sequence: TGTGCCAGCAGCTTAGAGACAAATCAAGAGACCCAGTACTTC.

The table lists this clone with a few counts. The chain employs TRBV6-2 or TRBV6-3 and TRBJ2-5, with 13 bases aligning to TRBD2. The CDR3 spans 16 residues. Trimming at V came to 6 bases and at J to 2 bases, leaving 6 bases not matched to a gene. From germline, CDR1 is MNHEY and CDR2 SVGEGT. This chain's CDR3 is CASSPRLAGGQETQYF. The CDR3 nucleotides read TGTGCCAGCAGCCCTAGACTAGCGGGGGGTCAAGAGACCCAGTACTTC.

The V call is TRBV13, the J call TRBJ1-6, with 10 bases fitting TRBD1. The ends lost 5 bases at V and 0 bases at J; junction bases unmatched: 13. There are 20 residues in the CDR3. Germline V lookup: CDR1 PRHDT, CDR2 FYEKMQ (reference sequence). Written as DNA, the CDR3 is TGTGCCAGCAGCGACAGAAGAGGACAGGGGGGCGCCTCCTATAATTCACCCCTCCACTTT. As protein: CASSDRRGQGGASYNSPLHF.

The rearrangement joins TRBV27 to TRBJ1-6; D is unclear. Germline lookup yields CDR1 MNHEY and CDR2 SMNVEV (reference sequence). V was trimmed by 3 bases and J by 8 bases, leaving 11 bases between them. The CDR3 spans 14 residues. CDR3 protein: CASSLRQSHSPLHF. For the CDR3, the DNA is TGTGCCAGCAGTTTGCGGCAGTCGCATTCACCCCTCCACTTT.

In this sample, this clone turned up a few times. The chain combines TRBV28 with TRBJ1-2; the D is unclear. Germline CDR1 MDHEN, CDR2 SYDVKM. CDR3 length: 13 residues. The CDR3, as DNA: TGTGGGGTATCACGGGAGGGTTTCTCTGGCTACACCTTC. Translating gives CGVSREGFSGYTF.

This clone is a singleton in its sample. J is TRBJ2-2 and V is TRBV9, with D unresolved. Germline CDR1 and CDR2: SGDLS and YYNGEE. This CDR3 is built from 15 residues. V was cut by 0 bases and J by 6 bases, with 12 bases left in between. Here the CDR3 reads CASSVGADFPGELFF. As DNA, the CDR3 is TGTGCCAGCAGCGTAGGGGCAGATTTTCCCGGGGAGCTGTTTTTT.

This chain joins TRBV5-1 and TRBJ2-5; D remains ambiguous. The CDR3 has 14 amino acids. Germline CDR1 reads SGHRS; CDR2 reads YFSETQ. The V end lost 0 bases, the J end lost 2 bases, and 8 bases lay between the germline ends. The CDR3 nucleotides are TGCGCCAGCAGCTTGGCAGCGCGGCAAGAGACCCAGTACTTC. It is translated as CASSLAARQETQYF.

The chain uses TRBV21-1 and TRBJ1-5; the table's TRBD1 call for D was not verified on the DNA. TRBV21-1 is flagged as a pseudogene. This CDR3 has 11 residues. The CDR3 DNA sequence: TGTGCCAGCAGCAAAGATGGGCAGCAGCATTTT. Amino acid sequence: CASSKDGQQHF.

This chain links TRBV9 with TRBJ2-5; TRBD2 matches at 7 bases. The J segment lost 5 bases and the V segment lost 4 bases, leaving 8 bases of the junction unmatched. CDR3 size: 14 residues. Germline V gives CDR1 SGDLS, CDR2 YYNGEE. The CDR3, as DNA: TGTGCCAGCAGCCCTCAGGCGGGGGATGAGACCCAGTACTTC. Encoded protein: CASSPQAGDETQYF.

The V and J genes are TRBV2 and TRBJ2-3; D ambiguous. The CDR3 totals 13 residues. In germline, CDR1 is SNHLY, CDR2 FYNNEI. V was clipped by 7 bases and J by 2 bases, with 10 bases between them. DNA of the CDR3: TGTGCCAGCACAATCCCCTACACAGATACGCAGTATTTT. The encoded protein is CASTIPYTDTQYF.

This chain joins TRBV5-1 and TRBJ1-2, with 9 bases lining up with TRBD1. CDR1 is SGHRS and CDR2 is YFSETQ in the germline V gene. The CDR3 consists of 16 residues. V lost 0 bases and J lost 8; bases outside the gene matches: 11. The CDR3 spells CASSLGQIDRGSGYTF. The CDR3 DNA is TGCGCCAGCAGCTTGGGCCAAATTGACAGGGGGAGCGGCTACACCTTC.

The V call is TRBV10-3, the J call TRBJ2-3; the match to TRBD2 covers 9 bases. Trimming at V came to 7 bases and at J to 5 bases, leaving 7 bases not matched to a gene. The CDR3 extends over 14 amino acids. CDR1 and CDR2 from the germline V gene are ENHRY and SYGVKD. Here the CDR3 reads CAIKSGGRQDTQYF. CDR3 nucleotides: TGTGCCATCAAAAGCGGGGGGCGACAAGATACGCAGTATTTT.

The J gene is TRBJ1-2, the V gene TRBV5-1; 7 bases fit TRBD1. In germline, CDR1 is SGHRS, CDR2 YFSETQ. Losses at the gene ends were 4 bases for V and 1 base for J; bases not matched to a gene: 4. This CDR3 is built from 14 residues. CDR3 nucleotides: TGCGCCAGCAGCGTAGGGGACAGTAACTATGGCTACACCTTC. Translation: CASSVGDSNYGYTF.

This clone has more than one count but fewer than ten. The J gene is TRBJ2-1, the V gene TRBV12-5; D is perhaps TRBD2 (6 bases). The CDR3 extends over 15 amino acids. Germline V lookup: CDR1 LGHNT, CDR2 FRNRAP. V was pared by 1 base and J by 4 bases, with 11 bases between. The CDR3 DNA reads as TGTGCTAGTGGTTTGGAAACCGGGGGATACAATGAGCAGTTCTTC. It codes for CASGLETGGYNEQFF.

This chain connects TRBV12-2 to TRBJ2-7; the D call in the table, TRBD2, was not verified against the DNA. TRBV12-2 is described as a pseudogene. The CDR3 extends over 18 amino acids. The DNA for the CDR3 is TGTGCAAGTCGCTTAAGTGGAATTGGAGTAGCCGAACAAGACGAGCAGTACGTC. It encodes CASRLSGIGVAEQDEQYV.

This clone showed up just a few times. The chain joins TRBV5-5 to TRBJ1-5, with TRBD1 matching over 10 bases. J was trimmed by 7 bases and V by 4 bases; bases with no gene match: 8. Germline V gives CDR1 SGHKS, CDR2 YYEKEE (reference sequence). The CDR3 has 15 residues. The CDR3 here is CASSAGQGLGQPQHF. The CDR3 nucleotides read TGTGCCAGCAGCGCGGGACAGGGGCTGGGCCAGCCCCAGCATTTT.

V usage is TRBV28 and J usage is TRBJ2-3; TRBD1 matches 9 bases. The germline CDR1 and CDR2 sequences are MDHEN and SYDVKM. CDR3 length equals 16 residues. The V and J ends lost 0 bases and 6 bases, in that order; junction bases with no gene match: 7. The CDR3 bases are TGTGCCAGCAGTTTATGGGGGGGACAGGGCCGTGATACGCAGTATTTT. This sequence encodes CASSLWGGQGRDTQYF.

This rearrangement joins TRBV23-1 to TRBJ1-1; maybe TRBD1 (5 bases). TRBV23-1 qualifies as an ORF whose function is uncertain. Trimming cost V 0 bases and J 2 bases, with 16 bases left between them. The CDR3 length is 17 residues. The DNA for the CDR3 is TGCGCCAGCAGTCAATCCCCCAGGGCAGGCGGAAACACTGAAGCTTTCTTT. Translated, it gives CASSQSPRAGGNTEAFF.

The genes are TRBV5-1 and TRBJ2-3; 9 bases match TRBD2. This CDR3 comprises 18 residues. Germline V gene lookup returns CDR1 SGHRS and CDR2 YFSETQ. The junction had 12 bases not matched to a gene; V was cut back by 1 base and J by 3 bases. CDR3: CASSLHIAGAGLTDTQYF. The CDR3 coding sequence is TGCGCCAGCAGCTTGCATATAGCGGGGGCCGGCCTAACAGATACGCAGTATTTT. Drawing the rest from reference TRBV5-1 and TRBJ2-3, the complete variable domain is KAGVTQTPRYLIKTRGQQVTLSCSPISGHRSVSWYQQTPGQGLQFLFEYFSETQRNKGNFPGRFSGRQFSNSRSEMNVSTLELGDSALYLCASSLHIAGAGLTDTQYFGPGTRLTVL.

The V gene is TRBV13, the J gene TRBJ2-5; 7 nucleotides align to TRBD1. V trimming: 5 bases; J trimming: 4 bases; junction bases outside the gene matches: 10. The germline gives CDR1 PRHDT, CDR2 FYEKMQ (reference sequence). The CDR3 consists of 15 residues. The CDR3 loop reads CASSAPGTEGETQYF. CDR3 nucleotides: TGTGCCAGCAGCGCCCCCGGGACAGAAGGAGAGACCCAGTACTTC.

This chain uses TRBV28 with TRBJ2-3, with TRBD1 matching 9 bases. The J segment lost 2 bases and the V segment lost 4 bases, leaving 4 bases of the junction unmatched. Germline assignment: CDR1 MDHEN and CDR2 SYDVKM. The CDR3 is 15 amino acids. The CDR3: CASSSGQGDTDTQYF. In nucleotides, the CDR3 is TGTGCCAGCAGTTCGGGACAGGGAGACACAGATACGCAGTATTTT.

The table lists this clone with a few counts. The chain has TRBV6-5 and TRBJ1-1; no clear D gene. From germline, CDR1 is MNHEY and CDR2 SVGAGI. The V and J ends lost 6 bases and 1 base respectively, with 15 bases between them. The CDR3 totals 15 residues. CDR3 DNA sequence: TGTGCCAGCAGGACAAGCAGTGTGGGGAACACTGAAGCTTTCTTT. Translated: CASRTSSVGNTEAFF.

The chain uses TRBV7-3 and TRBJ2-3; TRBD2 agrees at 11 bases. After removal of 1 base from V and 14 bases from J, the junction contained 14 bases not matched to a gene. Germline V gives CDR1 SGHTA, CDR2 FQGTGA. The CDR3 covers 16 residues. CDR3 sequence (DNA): TGTGCCAGCAGCTTAAAGAATCTAGCGGGGGGACCCCGTTGGTATTTT. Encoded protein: CASSLKNLAGGPRWYF. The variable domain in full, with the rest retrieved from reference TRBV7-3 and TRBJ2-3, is GAGVSQTPSNKVTEKGKYVELRCDPISGHTALYWYRQSLGQGPEFLIYFQGTGAADDSGLPNDRFFAVRPEGSVSTLKIQRTERGDSAVYLCASSLKNLAGGPRWYFGPGTRLTVL.

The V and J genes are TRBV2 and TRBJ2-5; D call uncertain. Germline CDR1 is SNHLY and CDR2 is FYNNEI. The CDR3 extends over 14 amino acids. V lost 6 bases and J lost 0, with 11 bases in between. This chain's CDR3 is CASRSTANQETQYF. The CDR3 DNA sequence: TGTGCCAGCAGATCAACAGCCAACCAAGAGACCCAGTACTTC.